A single sample gave rise to the 22 T cell receptor beta chains below, sequenced in a study of shared clonotypes between healthy human individuals. It was CD45RO-negative cells, positively selected for CCR7, that made up naive CD8 cells, with terminally differentiated effector memory CD45RA+ cells excluded. Assay: immunoSEQ multiplex PCR; the TCRdb copy retains only in-frame clones and omits some. The sample comprises some 2.1 million clones, approximately 94% of which are singletons, and approximately 1.2% rests with the top ten. Sequencing was performed on naive CD8+ T cells sorted from blood. These receptors were collected from a young man in good health.

The chain combines TRBV11-2 with TRBJ2-7; D uncertain. From germline, CDR1 is SGHAT and CDR2 FQNNGV. The V gene lost 2 bases and the J gene lost 0 bases, with 17 bases spanning the gap. This CDR3 has 17 amino acids. The CDR3 DNA reads TGTGCCAGCAGCTTAAATTATATGAAGCTAAGCTCCTACGAGCAGTACTTC. It encodes CASSLNYMKLSSYEQYF.

The sample holds one count of this clone. The rearrangement uses TRBV28 and TRBJ2-3; 7 positions agree with TRBD1. V was pared by 6 bases and J by 5 bases, with 8 bases of the junction left unmatched. The CDR3 is made up of 14 amino acids. Per the germline V gene, CDR1 is MDHEN and CDR2 is SYDVKM. The DNA of the CDR3 is TGTGCCAGCAGGGAAGGGACAGATCGAGATACGCAGTATTTT. Amino acid sequence: CASREGTDRDTQYF.

Comment on this clone: Different DNA sequences within this sample yield the same CDR3. The V call is TRBV19, the J call TRBJ2-7; the D is unclear. CDR3 length: 12 residues. V was trimmed by 4 bases and J by 3 bases, leaving 7 bases between them. Germline V gives CDR1 LNHDA, CDR2 SQIVND (reference sequence). The CDR3 DNA sequence: TGTGCCAGTAGTAGCGGTCTCTACGAGCAGTACTTC. Amino acid sequence: CASSSGLYEQYF.

The chain carries TRBV27 and TRBJ2-7, with D perhaps matching TRBD1 or TRBD2 (5 bases each). Trimming left V 9 bases short and J 3 bases short, with 18 bases between. Germline V gives CDR1 MNHEY, CDR2 SMNVEV (reference sequence). CDR3 size: 14 residues. CDR3 sequence reads: CASSQGGEFYEQYF. The CDR3 DNA reads as TGTGCCAGTTCTCAGGGTGGGGAGTTCTACGAGCAGTACTTC.

The chain carries TRBV19 and TRBJ2-7; 9 bases are shared with TRBD1. Germline lookup yields CDR1 LNHDA and CDR2 SQIVND (reference sequence). The trim removed 5 bases at V and 3 bases at J, leaving 5 bases unmatched. The CDR3 has 14 residues. The CDR3 protein is CASSHRGPHYEQYF. The CDR3 nucleotides are TGTGCCAGTAGTCACAGGGGGCCCCACTACGAGCAGTACTTC.

The chain carries TRBV4-3 and TRBJ1-2; D ambiguous. The germline V gene has CDR1 LGHNA and CDR2 YSLEER. V lost 4 bases to trimming and J lost 3 bases, with 15 bases between them. The CDR3 is made up of 15 amino acids. The DNA for the CDR3 is TGCGCCAGCAGCCCACGGGCGGATCAGGACTATGGCTACACCTTC. Translated, it gives CASSPRADQDYGYTF.

The CDR3 loop reads CASSLLPTSGGAFTDTQYF. CDR3 in DNA: TGTGCCAGCAGTTTATTGCCCACTAGCGGGGGGGCCTTCACAGATACGCAGTATTTT. The V call is TRBV27, the J call TRBJ2-3; 13 bases agree with TRBD2. CDR3 length: 19 residues. Germline CDR1 MNHEY, CDR2 SMNVEV (reference sequence). V lost 1 base, J lost 2 bases, and 9 bases stayed unmatched.

This sequence joins TRBV27 and TRBJ2-7; D possibly corresponds to TRBD2 (6 bases). With 6 bases removed from V and 5 bases from J, the gap between germline ends came to 17 bases. This CDR3 spans 14 amino acids. CDR1 and CDR2 (germline): MNHEY, SMNVEV (reference sequence). The CDR3 sequence is CASSPGLRIHEQYF. The CDR3 DNA reads as TGTGCCAGCAGCCCGGGACTTAGGATCCACGAGCAGTACTTC.

With respect to this clone: The sample contains more than one DNA sequence encoding this CDR3. This rearrangement joins TRBV20-1 to TRBJ2-7; tentatively, D is TRBD1 (6 bases). The germline V gene has CDR1 DFQATT and CDR2 SNEGSKA (reference sequence). The CDR3 totals 11 residues. Trimming took off 3 bases at V and 3 bases at J, with 6 bases between the two ends. The DNA for the CDR3 is TGCAGTGCTAGGGACAGCTACGAGCAGTACTTC. This codes for CSARDSYEQYF.

This sequence joins TRBV4-1 and TRBJ2-5; 8 positions match TRBD2. Trimming at V came to 0 bases and at J to 8 bases, leaving 11 bases not matched to a gene. CDR1 is MGHRA, CDR2 YSYEKL, per germline. The CDR3 consists of 16 residues. The CDR3 spells CASSQDRPGGPVTQYF. The CDR3 DNA reads as TGCGCCAGCAGCCAAGATCGTCCGGGGGGGCCGGTAACCCAGTACTTC.

About this clone: The same CDR3 arises from other DNA sequences in this sample as well. This rearrangement joins TRBV10-1 to TRBJ2-7, with a tentative D call TRBD1 (6 bases). Per the germline V gene, CDR1 is WNHNN and CDR2 is SYGVQD (reference sequence). The length of the CDR3 is 15 residues. The V end lost 0 bases, the J end lost 3 bases, and 12 bases lay between the germline ends. The CDR3 region has the DNA TGCGCCAGCAGTGAGTCCGGCCAGGGGAGCTACGAGCAGTACTTC. As protein: CASSESGQGSYEQYF.

The chain links TRBV7-9 to TRBJ2-7; 10 bases align to TRBD2. Germline CDR1 SEHNR, CDR2 FQNEAQ (reference sequence). V was clipped by 6 bases and J by 7 bases; unmatched bases: 15. The CDR3 spans 16 residues. The CDR3 sequence: CASSLVGLAADPEQYF. The CDR3 DNA reads TGTGCCAGCAGTCTTGTAGGACTAGCGGCCGACCCAGAGCAGTACTTC.

This clone was observed once. The V gene is TRBV25-1, the J gene TRBJ1-5, with 7 bases identical to TRBD1. The junction had 2 bases not matched to a gene; V was cut back by 4 bases and J by 5 bases. The CDR3 consists of 13 residues. Germline CDR1 is MGHDK and CDR2 is SYGVNS. CDR3 loop: CASSGQGHQPQHF. In DNA form, the CDR3 reads TGTGCCAGCAGTGGACAGGGACATCAGCCCCAGCATTTT.

The V and J genes are TRBV7-9 and TRBJ1-2; TRBD1 might be the D (5 bases). Germline V gives CDR1 SEHNR, CDR2 FQNEAQ (reference sequence). The CDR3 spans 17 residues. V lost 2 bases and J 4 bases, leaving 20 bases between the germline ends. Here the CDR3 reads CASSLTLETEMLYGYTF. In DNA form, the CDR3 reads TGTGCCAGCAGCTTAACGCTTGAGACAGAGATGCTCTATGGCTACACCTTC. Filled out from reference TRBV7-9 and TRBJ1-2, the complete variable domain reads DTGVSQNPRHKITKRGQNVTFRCDPISEHNRLYWYRQTLGQGPEFLTYFQNEAQLEKSRLLSDRFSAERPKGSFSTLEIQRTEQGDSAMYLCASSLTLETEMLYGYTFGSGTRLTVV.

V and J are TRBV5-7 and TRBJ1-2, with D perhaps matching TRBD1 (5 bases). TRBV5-7 is classed as an ORF, of uncertain function. Trimming took off 3 bases at V and 1 base at J, with 19 bases between the two ends. CDR3 length equals 17 residues. The DNA for the CDR3 is TGTGCCAGCAGCTGGGTGAAAGTGGGACGCAATAACTATGGCTACACCTTC. Residues: CASSWVKVGRNNYGYTF.

The gene calls are TRBV29-1 and TRBJ2-7; D is uncertain. The CDR3 spans 13 residues. From germline, CDR1 is SQVTM and CDR2 ANQGSEA. Trimming pared 1 base from V and 2 bases from J, leaving 9 bases between. CDR3 coding DNA: TGCAGCGTTGAAGTCGACGCAACCTACGAGCAGTACTTC. Translating gives CSVEVDATYEQYF.

The chain uses TRBV30 and TRBJ2-7; D is possibly TRBD1 (6 bases). The length of the CDR3 is 13 residues. Germline V gives CDR1 GTSNPN, CDR2 SVGIG (reference sequence). The ends were cut back, 0 bases at V and 4 bases at J, with 10 bases in the middle. The CDR3 region is CAWSVTGMYEQYF. Here the CDR3 DNA reads TGTGCCTGGAGTGTCACAGGGATGTACGAGCAGTACTTC.

The chain carries TRBV27 and TRBJ1-5, with unresolved D. CDR1 is MNHEY, CDR2 SMNVEV, per germline (reference sequence). The V end was cut by 5 bases, the J end by 5 bases, with 16 bases between. This CDR3 region has 15 residues. CDR3 sequence reads: CASSPPGLSDQPQHF. In nucleotides, the CDR3 is TGTGCCAGCAGTCCACCGGGGTTATCCGATCAGCCCCAGCATTTT.

The CDR3 protein is CASSLANRDRGGEQFF. The DNA for the CDR3 is TGTGCCAGCAGCTTAGCGAACCGGGACAGGGGAGGAGAGCAGTTCTTC. The rearrangement joins TRBV7-6 to TRBJ2-1, with 10 bases aligning to TRBD1. CDR1 and CDR2 from the germline V gene are SGHVS and FNYEAQ. With V trimmed by 0 bases and J by 10 bases, 9 bases remained unmatched. This CDR3 is 16 amino acids long. The complete variable domain, with remaining parts taken from reference TRBV7-6 and TRBJ2-1, reads GAGVSQSPRYKVTKRGQDVALRCDPISGHVSLYWYRQALGQGPEFLTYFNYEAQQDKSGLPNDRFSAERPEGSISTLTIQRTEQRDSAMYRCASSLANRDRGGEQFFGPGTRLTVL.

This chain connects TRBV9 to TRBJ2-7; no reliable D call. This CDR3 has 13 residues. CDR1 SGDLS and CDR2 YYNGEE come from the germline V gene. V dropped 3 bases and J dropped 2 bases, with 9 bases sitting between them. The CDR3, as DNA: TGTGCCAGCAGCGCTGGAACCCCCTACGAGCAGTACTTC. It codes for CASSAGTPYEQYF.

This CDR3 is CASADWRNTGELFF. In DNA, the CDR3 is TGTGCCAGTGCCGACTGGAGGAACACCGGGGAGCTGTTTTTT. V is TRBV19 and J is TRBJ2-2; D ambiguous. Trimming took off 8 bases at V and 1 base at J, with 11 bases between the two ends. Germline CDR1 LNHDA, CDR2 SQIVND (reference sequence). This CDR3 has 14 residues.

The V call is TRBV7-6, the J call TRBJ2-7, with a tentative D call TRBD2 (5 bases). V was trimmed by 1 base and J by 1 base, leaving 8 bases between them. This CDR3 comprises 14 residues. CDR1 is SGHVS and CDR2 is FNYEAQ in the germline V gene. The CDR3 loop reads CASSLETISYEQYF. CDR3 sequence (DNA): TGTGCCAGCAGCTTAGAGACTATTTCCTACGAGCAGTACTTC.